The source of this T cell receptor beta chain is a study of T cells after yellow fever vaccination. Whole-study results and caveats: Weaker overall was a secondary response that nonetheless peaked faster, on day 5 versus 15. Post-booster repertoires again held most primary-vaccination clones (about 96% CD4, roughly 89% CD8). Repertoires obtained by FACS sorting could include abundant clonotypes that entered as contaminants from the bulk population.

Germline V gene data show CDR1 as SGHRS and CDR2 as YFSETQ. The V end was cut by 1 base, the J end by 2 bases, with 9 bases between. This CDR3 is 14 amino acids long. This clonotype was recorded a few times. Its specificity is not known. Synthesis of TCR cDNA relied on 5'RACE template switching, which attached a universal primer site and UMIs. A single record per CDR3 protein comes from TCRdb applying MiXCR to the 5' RACE reads. This table holds about 340,000 distinct CDR3 sequences, around an eighth found once. This specimen consisted of CD4+ T cells sorted from PBMCs, obtained 15 days after the yellow fever booster vaccination. The receptor was derived from a young man who received the YFV17D yellow fever vaccine. The chain couples TRBV5-1 to TRBJ2-5; D unclear. Written as DNA, the CDR3 is TGCGCCAGCAGCTTGCTTGGTGAACAAGAGACCCAGTACTTC. Its protein is CASSLLGEQETQYF.